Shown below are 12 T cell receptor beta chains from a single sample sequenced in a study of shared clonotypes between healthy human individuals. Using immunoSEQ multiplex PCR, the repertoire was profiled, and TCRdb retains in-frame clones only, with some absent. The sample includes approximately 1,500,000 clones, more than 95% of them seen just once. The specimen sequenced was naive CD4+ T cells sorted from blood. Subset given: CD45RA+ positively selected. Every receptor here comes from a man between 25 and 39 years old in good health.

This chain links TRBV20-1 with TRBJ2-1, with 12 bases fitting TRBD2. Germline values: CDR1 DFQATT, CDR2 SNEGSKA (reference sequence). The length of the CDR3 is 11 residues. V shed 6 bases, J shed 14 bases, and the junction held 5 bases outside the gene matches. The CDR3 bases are TGCAGTGCAACTCTAGCGGGAGGGAAGTTCTTC. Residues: CSATLAGGKFF.

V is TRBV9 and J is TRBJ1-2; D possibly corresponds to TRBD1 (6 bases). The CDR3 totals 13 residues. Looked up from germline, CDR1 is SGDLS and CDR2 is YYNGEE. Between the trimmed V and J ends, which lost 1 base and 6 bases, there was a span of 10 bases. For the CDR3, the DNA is TGTGCCAGCAGCGTAACAGGGTCTAATGGCTACACCTTC. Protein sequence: CASSVTGSNGYTF.

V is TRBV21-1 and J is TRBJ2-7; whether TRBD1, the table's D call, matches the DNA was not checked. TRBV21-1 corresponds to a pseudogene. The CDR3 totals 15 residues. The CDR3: CASSKPRSGTKEQYF. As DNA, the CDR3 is TGTGCCAGCAGCAAACCCCGATCAGGGACAAAGGAGCAGTACTTC.

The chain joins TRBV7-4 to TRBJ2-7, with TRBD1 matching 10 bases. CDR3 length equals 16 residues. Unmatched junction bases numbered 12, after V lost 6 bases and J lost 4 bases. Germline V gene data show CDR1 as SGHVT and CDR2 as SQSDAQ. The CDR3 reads CASSHSPGDRGYEQYF. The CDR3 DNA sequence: TGTGCCAGCAGTCACTCACCGGGGGACAGGGGATACGAGCAGTACTTC.

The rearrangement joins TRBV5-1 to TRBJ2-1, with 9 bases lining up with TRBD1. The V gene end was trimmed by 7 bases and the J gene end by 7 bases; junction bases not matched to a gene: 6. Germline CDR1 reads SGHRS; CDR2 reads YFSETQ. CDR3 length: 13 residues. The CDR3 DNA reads TGCGCCAGCGCCGGGACAGGGATAAATGAGCAGTTCTTC. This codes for CASAGTGINEQFF.

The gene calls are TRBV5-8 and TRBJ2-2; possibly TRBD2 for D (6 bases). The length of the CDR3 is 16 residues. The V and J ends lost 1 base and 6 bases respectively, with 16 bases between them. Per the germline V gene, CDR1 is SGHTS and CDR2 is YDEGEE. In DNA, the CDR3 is TGTGCCAGCAGCTTGTTCAGGGAGGATGTTTCCGGGGAGCTGTTTTTT. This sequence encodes CASSLFREDVSGELFF.

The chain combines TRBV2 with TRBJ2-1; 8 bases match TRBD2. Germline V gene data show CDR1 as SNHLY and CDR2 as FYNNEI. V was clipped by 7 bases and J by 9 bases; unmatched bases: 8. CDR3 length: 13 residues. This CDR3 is CASTPQTSAEQFF. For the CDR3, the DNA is TGTGCCAGCACCCCACAGACTAGCGCTGAGCAGTTCTTC.

The CDR3 is CATGGLDNEQYF. Written as DNA, the CDR3 is TGTGCCACCGGGGGACTAGACAACGAGCAGTACTTC. This chain uses TRBV11-2 with TRBJ2-7; 8 bases agree with TRBD2. From germline, CDR1 is SGHAT and CDR2 FQNNGV. The V gene end was trimmed by 10 bases and the J gene end by 5 bases; junction bases not matched to a gene: 7. The CDR3 is 12 amino acids.

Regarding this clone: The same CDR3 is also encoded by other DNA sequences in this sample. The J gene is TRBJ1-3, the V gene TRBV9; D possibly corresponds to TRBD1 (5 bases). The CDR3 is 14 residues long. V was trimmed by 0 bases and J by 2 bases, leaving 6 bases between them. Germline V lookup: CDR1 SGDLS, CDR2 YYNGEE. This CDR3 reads CASSVGGPGNTIYF. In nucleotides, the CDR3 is TGTGCCAGCAGCGTAGGGGGACCTGGAAACACCATATATTTT. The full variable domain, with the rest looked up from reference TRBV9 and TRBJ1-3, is DSGVTQTPKHLITATGQRVTLRCSPRSGDLSVYWYQQSLDQGLQFLIQYYNGEERAKGNILERFSAQQFPDLHSELNLSSLELGDSALYFCASSVGGPGNTIYFGEGSWLTVV.

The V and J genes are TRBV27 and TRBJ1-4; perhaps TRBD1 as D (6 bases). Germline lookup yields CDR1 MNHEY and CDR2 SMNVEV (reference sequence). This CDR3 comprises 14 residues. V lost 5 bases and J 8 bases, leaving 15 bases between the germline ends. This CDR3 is CASSPRQAGEKLFF. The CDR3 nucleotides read TGTGCCAGCAGTCCCCGACAGGCTGGGGAAAAACTGTTTTTT.

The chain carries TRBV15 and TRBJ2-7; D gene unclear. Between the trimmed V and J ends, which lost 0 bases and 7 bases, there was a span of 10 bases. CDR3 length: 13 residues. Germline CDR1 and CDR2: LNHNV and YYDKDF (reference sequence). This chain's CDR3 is CATSRDLVGEQYF. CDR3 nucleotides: TGTGCCACCAGCAGAGATCTTGTCGGGGAGCAGTACTTC.

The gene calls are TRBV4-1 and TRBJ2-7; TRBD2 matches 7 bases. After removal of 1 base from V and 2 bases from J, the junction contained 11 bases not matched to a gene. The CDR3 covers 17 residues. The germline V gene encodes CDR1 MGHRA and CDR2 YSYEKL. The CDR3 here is CASSQGPPAGATYEQYF. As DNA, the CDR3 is TGCGCCAGCAGCCAAGGACCTCCTGCGGGAGCCACCTACGAGCAGTACTTC.